These 28 T cell receptor beta chains came from one sample sequenced in a study of graft-versus-host responses after intestinal transplantation. Generated by immunoSEQ multiplex PCR, the TCRdb table keeps only in-frame clones and is missing some. The repertoire holds around 100,000 clones, with over 75% as singletons. Their antigen targets remain unknown. This specimen was unstimulated CD4+ T cells sorted from spleen or lymph node cells, taken before transplant. The receptors were sampled from a human donor who was the organ donor for an intestinal transplant.

The J gene is TRBJ1-1, the V gene TRBV29-1; D not resolved. V was trimmed by 4 bases and J by 3 bases, leaving 6 bases between them. The CDR3 contains 11 residues. Germline assignment: CDR1 SQVTM and CDR2 ANQGSEA. The CDR3 is CSVVRDTEAFF. Here the CDR3 DNA reads TGCAGCGTTGTGAGGGACACTGAAGCTTTCTTT.

The J gene is TRBJ1-4, the V gene TRBV9, with D possibly matching TRBD1 (6 bases). The CDR3 runs 15 residues. Germline V lookup: CDR1 SGDLS, CDR2 YYNGEE. V was shortened by 0 bases and J by 4 bases, with 10 bases between the two germline ends. CDR3 sequence: CASSVGSRGNEKLFF. Here the CDR3 DNA reads TGTGCCAGCAGCGTAGGGTCCAGGGGTAATGAAAAACTGTTTTTT.

V usage is TRBV5-1 and J usage is TRBJ2-5; D might be TRBD1 (5 bases). CDR3 length equals 13 residues. Germline CDR1 and CDR2: SGHRS and YFSETQ. V lost 5 bases and J 2 bases, leaving 10 bases between the germline ends. CDR3 region: CASRRTQQETQYF. The CDR3 nucleotides are TGCGCCAGCAGACGGACACAACAAGAGACCCAGTACTTC.

This sequence joins TRBV6-6 and TRBJ2-4, with D perhaps matching TRBD1 or TRBD2 (5 bases each). Germline V gives CDR1 MNHNY, CDR2 SVGAGI (reference sequence). This CDR3 has 15 amino acids. The V gene lost 6 bases and the J gene lost 4 bases, with 16 bases spanning the gap. CDR3 coding DNA: TGTGCCAGCAGGGACATGGGGGACCCTAAAAACATTCAGTACTTC. Its protein product is CASRDMGDPKNIQYF.

The chain has TRBV7-2 and TRBJ2-2; TRBD2 matches 10 bases. The CDR3 sequence is 16 residues long. Losses at the gene ends were 4 bases for V and 4 bases for J; bases not matched to a gene: 6. CDR1 is SGHTA, CDR2 FQGNSA, per germline. CDR3 DNA: TGTGCCAGCAGCTCTCAGCGGGGGGGCGGCACCGGGGAGCTGTTTTTT. Its protein product is CASSSQRGGGTGELFF.

This chain joins TRBV2 and TRBJ2-3; tentatively, D is TRBD1 (6 bases). V was trimmed by 6 bases and J by 2 bases, leaving 24 bases between them. The CDR3 has 18 amino acids. Germline V lookup: CDR1 SNHLY, CDR2 FYNNEI. The CDR3 protein is CASSRSLTGIFFTDTQYF. The CDR3 DNA follows: TGTGCCAGCAGCCGATCATTGACAGGAATCTTCTTCACAGATACGCAGTATTTT.

This rearrangement joins TRBV19 to TRBJ2-5, with a possible D match to TRBD1 (6 bases). Per the germline V gene, CDR1 is LNHDA and CDR2 is SQIVND (reference sequence). This CDR3 contains 14 residues. The germline V and J ends were trimmed by 4 bases and 2 bases, with 11 bases remaining between them. CDR3: CASSSRGGQETQYF. The DNA for the CDR3 is TGTGCCAGTAGTAGCAGAGGGGGACAAGAGACCCAGTACTTC.

The chain combines TRBV12-5 with TRBJ2-5; perhaps D is TRBD1 or TRBD2 (7 bases each). The V gene lost 10 bases and the J gene lost 5 bases, with 17 bases spanning the gap. Germline CDR1 LGHNT, CDR2 FRNRAP. CDR3 length: 13 amino acids. The CDR3 sequence: CATIRGGGETQYF. For the CDR3, the DNA is TGTGCTACCATCAGGGGGGGTGGGGAGACCCAGTACTTC.

The V call is TRBV28, the J call TRBJ1-5; unclear D gene. This CDR3 comprises 13 residues. From germline, CDR1 is MDHEN and CDR2 SYDVKM. V shed 7 bases and J shed 4 bases, with 11 bases lying between them. The CDR3 nucleotides read TGTGCCAGCACCATCAAAGGGAATCAGCCCCAGCATTTT. It translates to CASTIKGNQPQHF.

The V and J genes are TRBV5-8 and TRBJ2-7; TRBD1 matches at 11 bases. The CDR3 is 16 residues long. With 6 bases clipped from V and 2 bases from J, the junction kept 10 bases outside the gene matches. CDR1 and CDR2 (germline): SGHTS, YDEGEE. CDR3 sequence: CASIPAPGQGAYEQYF. The CDR3 bases are TGTGCCAGCATCCCTGCCCCGGGACAGGGGGCCTACGAGCAGTACTTC.

CDR3 sequence: CASSLDVVSEQYF. CDR3 bases: TGTGCCAGCAGCTTAGATGTGGTGAGCGAGCAGTACTTC. The genes are TRBV7-9 and TRBJ2-7; D unclear. The germline V gene encodes CDR1 SEHNR and CDR2 FQNEAQ (reference sequence). CDR3 length equals 13 residues. The ends were cut back, 1 base at V and 6 bases at J, with 10 bases in the middle.

The chain employs TRBV19 and TRBJ2-1; weak D call: TRBD2 (5 bases). Trimming cost V 3 bases and J 4 bases, with 10 bases left between them. This CDR3 spans 14 amino acids. The germline gives CDR1 LNHDA, CDR2 SQIVND (reference sequence). CDR3 region: CASSMRGFYNEQFF. CDR3 in DNA: TGTGCCAGTAGTATGAGAGGGTTTTACAATGAGCAGTTCTTC.

The CDR3 spells CASSLPGPAAEKLFF. The CDR3 bases are TGTGCCAGCAGTTTGCCGGGACCGGCTGCCGAAAAACTGTTTTTT. The chain is built from TRBV6-5 and TRBJ1-4, with D maybe TRBD1 (5 bases). Germline CDR1 reads MNHEY; CDR2 reads SVGAGI. The CDR3 is 15 amino acids. V lost 4 bases and J lost 8, with 17 bases in between.

The V and J genes are TRBV7-2 and TRBJ1-3, with D tentatively TRBD1 (6 bases). V lost 6 bases and J 2 bases, leaving 14 bases between the germline ends. This CDR3 contains 15 residues. Germline-derived CDR1 and CDR2 are SGHTA and FQGNSA. The CDR3 DNA reads as TGTGCCAGCAGGGAGGGGGGGGCGACTGGAAACACCATATATTTT. As protein: CASREGGATGNTIYF. Full variable domain (outside the CDR3, taken from reference TRBV7-2 and TRBJ1-3): GAGVSQSPSNKVTEKGKDVELRCDPISGHTALYWYRQSLGQGLEFLIYFQGNSAPDKSGLPSDRFSAERTGGSVSTLTIQRTQQEDSAVYLCASREGGATGNTIYFGEGSWLTVV.

The chain has TRBV5-8 and TRBJ2-7; D is ambiguous. The ends were cut back, 0 bases at V and 2 bases at J, with 12 bases in the middle. Germline CDR1 and CDR2: SGHTS and YDEGEE. The CDR3 loop spans 15 amino acids. The CDR3 is CASSLDSLPAYEQYF. The DNA of the CDR3 is TGTGCCAGCAGCTTGGACAGTCTGCCCGCCTACGAGCAGTACTTC.

This clone was observed a handful of times. The gene calls are TRBV28 and TRBJ2-7; 9 bases map to TRBD1. The V segment lost 5 bases and the J segment 0 bases; nucleotides outside the gene matches: 5. Germline loops: CDR1 MDHEN, CDR2 SYDVKM. The CDR3 spans 15 residues. This chain's CDR3 is CASSRDRVFSYEQYF. CDR3 DNA: TGTGCCAGCAGTCGGGACAGGGTGTTCTCCTACGAGCAGTACTTC.

The gene calls are TRBV7-3 and TRBJ2-2; 7 bases are shared with TRBD1. J gave up 0 bases and V 1 base, and 2 bases lay outside the gene matches. This CDR3 spans 16 amino acids. Germline CDR1 reads SGHTA; CDR2 reads FQGTGA. The CDR3 is CASSLSTGANTGELFF. CDR3 nucleotides: TGTGCCAGCAGCTTAAGCACAGGGGCGAACACCGGGGAGCTGTTTTTT.

The chain joins TRBV7-2 to TRBJ2-4; no reliable D call. Germline values: CDR1 SGHTA, CDR2 FQGNSA. The V end was cut by 2 bases, the J end by 0 bases, with 8 bases between. The length of the CDR3 is 15 residues. CDR3 coding DNA: TGTGCCAGCAGCTTATCTGTACTAGCCAAAAACATTCAGTACTTC. As protein: CASSLSVLAKNIQYF. The complete variable domain, with remaining parts taken from reference TRBV7-2 and TRBJ2-4, reads GAGVSQSPSNKVTEKGKDVELRCDPISGHTALYWYRQSLGQGLEFLIYFQGNSAPDKSGLPSDRFSAERTGGSVSTLTIQRTQQEDSAVYLCASSLSVLAKNIQYFGAGTRLSVL.

This clone was counted a few times. The chain combines TRBV27 with TRBJ2-5; TRBD2 aligns across 8 bases. From germline, CDR1 is MNHEY and CDR2 SMNVEV (reference sequence). This CDR3 is 22 amino acids long. J was trimmed by 3 bases and V by 4 bases; bases with no gene match: 28. CDR3 protein: CASSSQKNHRSGVKTDEETQYF. DNA for the CDR3: TGTGCCAGCAGTTCTCAAAAAAATCACCGTAGCGGGGTTAAGACTGATGAAGAGACCCAGTACTTC.

The chain combines TRBV7-9 with TRBJ2-3, with 9 bases that match TRBD2. Germline CDR1 SEHNR, CDR2 FQNEAQ (reference sequence). J gave up 6 bases and V 1 base, and 5 bases lay outside the gene matches. This CDR3 is 15 amino acids long. CDR3 sequence reads: CASSLDLSGGDTQYF. CDR3 sequence (DNA): TGTGCCAGCAGCTTAGATCTCAGCGGGGGGGATACGCAGTATTTT. Full variable domain (rest looked up from reference TRBV7-9 and TRBJ2-3): DTGVSQNPRHKITKRGQNVTFRCDPISEHNRLYWYRQTLGQGPEFLTYFQNEAQLEKSRLLSDRFSAERPKGSFSTLEIQRTEQGDSAMYLCASSLDLSGGDTQYFGPGTRLTVL.

This clone occurred once. The DNA of the CDR3 is TGTGCCAGCAGTGGGGACTGGAGCTCCTATAATTCACCCCTCCACTTT. Translation: CASSGDWSSYNSPLHF. V usage is TRBV28 and J usage is TRBJ1-6, with D maybe TRBD1 (5 bases). Germline V gives CDR1 MDHEN, CDR2 SYDVKM. V was clipped by 5 bases and J by 0 bases, with 11 bases between them. The CDR3 is 16 amino acids.

The chain links TRBV6-5 to TRBJ1-1; D not certain. The CDR3 contains 13 residues. The germline V gene encodes CDR1 MNHEY and CDR2 SVGAGI. V lost 5 bases and J lost 4, with 11 bases in between. The CDR3 here is CASSERKGTEAFF. CDR3 bases: TGTGCCAGCAGTGAAAGGAAGGGCACTGAAGCTTTCTTT.

This clone was observed once. V usage is TRBV20-1 and J usage is TRBJ1-1; TRBD1 might be the D (6 bases). Deletions cut 4 bases from V and 5 bases from J, with 8 bases between. Germline CDR1 reads DFQATT; CDR2 reads SNEGSKA (reference sequence). The CDR3 length is 11 residues. CDR3 coding DNA: TGCAGTGCTACAGGGGATACTGAAGCTTTCTTT. Amino acids: CSATGDTEAFF.

This sequence joins TRBV30 and TRBJ1-1; 8 bases fit TRBD1. Per germline, CDR1 GTSNPN and CDR2 SVGIG (reference sequence). This CDR3 region has 16 residues. The V and J ends lost 1 base and 4 bases, in that order; junction bases with no gene match: 11. DNA of the CDR3: TGTGCCTGGAGTGCCCCGACCGGGACAGGAGGCACTGAAGCTTTCTTT. Protein sequence: CAWSAPTGTGGTEAFF.

The CDR3 protein is CATSRAGKAEAFF. The DNA of the CDR3 is TGTGCCACCAGCAGAGCGGGGAAGGCTGAAGCTTTCTTT. This chain joins TRBV15 and TRBJ1-1; D remains unclear. CDR3 length: 13 residues. CDR1 is LNHNV, CDR2 YYDKDF, per germline (reference sequence). V was pared by 1 base and J by 6 bases, with 9 bases between.

The CDR3: CASSFKGPGNTIYF. The CDR3 bases are TGTGCCAGCAGCTTTAAAGGGCCTGGAAACACCATATATTTT. The genes are TRBV5-6 and TRBJ1-3, with D hard to call. CDR3 length: 14 amino acids. The V end lost 2 bases, the J end lost 2 bases, and 8 bases lay between the germline ends. Germline V lookup: CDR1 SGHDT, CDR2 YYEEEE.

The chain couples TRBV5-8 to TRBJ1-5; a weak D match, TRBD1 (6 bases). From germline, CDR1 is SGHTS and CDR2 YDEGEE. The CDR3 consists of 14 residues. Trimming pared 5 bases from V and 6 bases from J, leaving 15 bases between. The CDR3 nucleotides read TGTGCCAGCAGATGGATCCGGGACACTCAGCCCCAGCATTTT. Translated: CASRWIRDTQPQHF.

V and J are TRBV25-1 and TRBJ1-4; D gene uncertain. V was cut by 5 bases and J by 8 bases, with 9 bases left in between. Germline-derived CDR1 and CDR2 are MGHDK and SYGVNS. The CDR3 extends over 12 amino acids. CDR3 nucleotides: TGTGCCAGCAGTTTGGACCGGGAAAAACTGTTTTTT. Translating gives CASSLDREKLFF.